One sample yielded the 32 T cell receptor beta chains listed below, sequenced in a study of T cell responses to AZD1222 COVID-19 vaccine. The protocol was immunoSEQ multiplex PCR, while the TCRdb copy is restricted to in-frame clones and leaves out a portion. Of around 160,000 clones detected, more than 75% appear once; the ten largest clones hold approximately 4%. The sample consisted of peripheral blood, taken on day 0 of MenACWY control vaccination. Source of these receptors: an adult in good health.

This sequence joins TRBV7-8 and TRBJ1-2, with unresolved D. CDR3 length: 14 amino acids. The V gene lost 5 bases and the J gene lost 4 bases, with 14 bases spanning the gap. CDR1 and CDR2 (germline): SGHVS, FQNEAQ. The CDR3 sequence: CASSPGGGGYGYTF. The CDR3 coding sequence is TGTGCCAGCAGCCCAGGAGGAGGCGGCTATGGCTACACCTTC.

The chain has TRBV2 and TRBJ2-7; D uncertain. V shed 7 bases and J shed 6 bases, with 10 bases lying between them. Germline V CDR1 and CDR2: SNHLY, FYNNEI. The CDR3 covers 11 residues. The CDR3 region has the DNA TGTGCCAGCACAGGTACCTCCGAGCAGTACTTC. It encodes CASTGTSEQYF.

The V call is TRBV5-8, the J call TRBJ1-1; 9 bases are shared with TRBD1. V was pared by 1 base and J by 2 bases, with 12 bases of the junction left unmatched. CDR3 length: 18 amino acids. Per the germline V gene, CDR1 is SGHTS and CDR2 is YDEGEE. This CDR3 reads CASSLTGQGFPSNTEAFF. For the CDR3, the DNA is TGTGCCAGCAGCTTGACAGGACAGGGGTTCCCTTCTAACACTGAAGCTTTCTTT.

This clone has a count of ten or more. The chain joins TRBV5-5 to TRBJ1-1, with 9 bases identical to TRBD1. V lost 4 bases to trimming and J lost 6 bases; unmatched junction nucleotides: 7. The CDR3 is 14 amino acids. Germline V CDR1 and CDR2: SGHKS, YYEKEE (reference sequence). The CDR3 DNA sequence: TGTGCCAGCAGCCTAGACACAGGGGGCCCTGAAGCTTTCTTT. It yields the protein CASSLDTGGPEAFF.

The V call is TRBV29-1, the J call TRBJ1-2, with no clear D. CDR3 size: 11 residues. Germline CDR1 reads SQVTM; CDR2 reads ANQGSEA. V lost 5 bases to trimming and J lost 3 bases, with 7 bases between them. The CDR3 nucleotides are TGCAGCGTTTTGTTGTACTATGGCTACACCTTC. Amino acids: CSVLLYYGYTF. The complete variable domain, with remaining parts taken from reference TRBV29-1 and TRBJ1-2, reads SAVISQKPSRDICQRGTSLTIQCQVDSQVTMMFWYRQQPGQSLTLIATANQGSEATYESGFVIDKFPISRPNLTFSTLTVSNMSPEDSSIYLCSVLLYYGYTFGSGTRLTVV.

This chain joins TRBV29-1 and TRBJ2-3; the D gene is possibly TRBD1 (7 bases). Trimming took off 7 bases at V and 3 bases at J, with 29 bases between the two ends. The V gene's germline CDR1 is SQVTM and CDR2 ANQGSEA. The CDR3 is made up of 18 amino acids. The DNA for the CDR3 is TGCAGCGGTGGGGGCAGGGGGGCAACGCACGGTCCGACAGATACGCAGTATTTT. Amino acids: CSGGGRGATHGPTDTQYF.

The CDR3 sequence: CASSLVGQSNQPQHF. The CDR3 nucleotides read TGTGCCAGCAGCTTGGTCGGGCAGAGCAATCAGCCCCAGCATTTT. The V call is TRBV5-5, the J call TRBJ1-5, with D unclear. V lost 0 bases and J 1 base, leaving 8 bases between the germline ends. The CDR3 contains 15 residues. Germline CDR1 reads SGHKS; CDR2 reads YYEKEE (reference sequence).

The chain joins TRBV6-2 or TRBV6-3 to TRBJ2-1, with D possibly being TRBD1 (5 bases). V was shortened by 2 bases and J by 3 bases, with 11 bases between the two germline ends. The CDR3 consists of 15 residues. Germline V gives CDR1 MNHEY, CDR2 SVGEGT. CDR3 DNA sequence: TGTGCCAGCAGTTACCGGGTGGGGCACTACAATGAGCAGTTCTTC. Its translation is CASSYRVGHYNEQFF.

The V gene is TRBV18, the J gene TRBJ1-6; D is undetermined. CDR3 length equals 15 residues. V gave up 2 bases and J gave up 9 bases, with 14 bases separating them. Looked up from germline, CDR1 is KGHSH and CDR2 is LQKENI. In DNA form, the CDR3 reads TGTGCCAGCTCACCAGAACAAGAGAGTACTTCACCCCTCCACTTT. This translates into CASSPEQESTSPLHF.

V and J are TRBV18 and TRBJ2-2, with 7 bases lining up with TRBD1. The CDR3 has 15 residues. Per germline, CDR1 KGHSH and CDR2 LQKENI. The trim removed 5 bases at V and 0 bases at J, leaving 3 bases unmatched. In DNA form, the CDR3 reads TGTGCCAGCTCAAGGACAGGCGCGAACACCGGGGAGCTGTTTTTT. Amino acid sequence: CASSRTGANTGELFF.

The chain couples TRBV19 to TRBJ2-2; tentatively, D is TRBD1 (6 bases). The length of the CDR3 is 18 residues. Germline CDR1 and CDR2: LNHDA and SQIVND (reference sequence). Trimming took off 3 bases at V and 4 bases at J, with 21 bases between the two ends. The CDR3: CASSIFRGRTPSTGELFF. The CDR3 DNA reads as TGTGCCAGTAGTATTTTCAGGGGACGCACTCCGAGCACCGGGGAGCTGTTTTTT.

V usage is TRBV14 and J usage is TRBJ1-6; TRBD1 matches 7 bases. The length of the CDR3 is 15 residues. Per germline, CDR1 SGHDN and CDR2 FVKESK. The J segment lost 12 bases and the V segment lost 4 bases, leaving 12 bases of the junction unmatched. CDR3 bases: TGTGCCAGCAGCCCTTACCGGGACAGAGCAGGACCCCTCCACTTT. This codes for CASSPYRDRAGPLHF. The full variable domain, its missing parts supplied by reference TRBV14 and TRBJ1-6, is EAGVTQFPSHSVIEKGQTVTLRCDPISGHDNLYWYRRVMGKEIKFLLHFVKESKQDESGMPNNRFLAERTGGTYSTLKVQPAELEDSGVYFCASSPYRDRAGPLHFGNGTRLTVT.

This sequence joins TRBV2 and TRBJ1-3; maybe TRBD1 (5 bases). Trimming cost V 7 bases and J 0 bases, with 13 bases left between them. The CDR3 spans 15 residues. Germline CDR1 SNHLY, CDR2 FYNNEI. CDR3 in DNA: TGTGCCAGCATGGACGGTGGGGGCTCTGGAAACACCATATATTTT. Its protein is CASMDGGGSGNTIYF.

The chain carries TRBV7-9 and TRBJ1-4, with 10 bases identical to TRBD1. The CDR3 is 14 amino acids. CDR1 SEHNR and CDR2 FQNEAQ come from the germline V gene (reference sequence). Trimming removed 5 bases from V and 8 bases from J; junction bases left unmatched: 5. The CDR3: CASSPGTGEEKLFF. Written as DNA, the CDR3 is TGTGCCAGCAGCCCCGGGACAGGGGAGGAAAAACTGTTTTTT.

Worth noting for this clone: Other DNA sequences in this sample translate to the same CDR3. The rearrangement links TRBV12-3 or TRBV12-4 to TRBJ2-1; the D call may be TRBD1 or TRBD2 (5 bases each). This CDR3 is built from 13 residues. Trimming pared 5 bases from V and 6 bases from J, leaving 11 bases between. Here the CDR3 DNA reads TGTGCCAGCAGTCTGGGACCGGCCAATGAGCAGTTCTTC. Translation: CASSLGPANEQFF.

In its sample, this clone was seen a few times. This chain links TRBV5-8 with TRBJ2-3, with D perhaps TRBD1 (5 bases). Trimming took 5 bases from V and 5 from J, leaving 15 bases between them. CDR3 length equals 14 residues. Looked up from germline, CDR1 is SGHTS and CDR2 is YDEGEE. CDR3 bases: TGTGCCAGCAGAGGCAGGGCGGTAGTAGATACGCAGTATTTT. It specifies CASRGRAVVDTQYF.

This rearrangement joins TRBV3-1 (or the pseudogene TRBV3-2) to TRBJ2-5, with D maybe TRBD2 (5 bases). The length of the CDR3 is 14 residues. Germline lookup yields CDR1 LGHDT and CDR2 YNNKEL (reference sequence). Trimming removed 2 bases at V and 5 bases at J, with 12 bases between. The CDR3 DNA sequence: TGTGCCAGCAGCCAAAGGTACCCGGGGGAGACCCAGTACTTC. It yields the protein CASSQRYPGETQYF.

The rearrangement joins TRBV6-1 to TRBJ2-1; 8 bases agree with TRBD1. Trimming cost V 3 bases and J 6 bases; bases outside gene matches: 13. Germline V gene lookup returns CDR1 MNHNS and CDR2 SASEGT. The CDR3 runs 17 residues. The CDR3 region has the DNA TGTGCCAGCAGTGAGAGGTTTGGGGCAGGGGGCCGCAATGAGCAGTTCTTC. Translated, it gives CASSERFGAGGRNEQFF.

This chain uses TRBV4-1 with TRBJ2-3, with 11 bases aligning to TRBD2. The V segment lost 4 bases and the J segment 2 bases; nucleotides outside the gene matches: 20. CDR3 length: 21 residues. Germline V CDR1 and CDR2: MGHRA, YSYEKL. Written as DNA, the CDR3 is TGCGCCAGCAGCCGGTACGTGGGGGCTAGCGGGGGGCCTAGGTCCACAGATACGCAGTATTTT. It specifies CASSRYVGASGGPRSTDTQYF.

This chain uses TRBV11-2 with TRBJ2-3; D uncertain. CDR1 and CDR2 from the germline V gene are SGHAT and FQNNGV. Trimming removed 5 bases from V and 1 base from J, with 16 bases in between. This CDR3 has 16 amino acids. CDR3 sequence: CASSRPESFRTDTQYF. CDR3 nucleotides: TGTGCCAGCAGCCGACCCGAAAGTTTTCGCACAGATACGCAGTATTTT.

By frequency in the sample, this clone is medium-sized. The CDR3 DNA reads TGCGCCAGCTCTGGGGGCAGGAACTATGGCTACACCTTC. Translated, it gives CASSGGRNYGYTF. V is TRBV5-1 and J is TRBJ1-2, with D perhaps matching TRBD1 (6 bases). V lost 7 bases, J lost 2 bases, and 12 bases lay in between. Germline V gives CDR1 SGHRS, CDR2 YFSETQ. The length of the CDR3 is 13 residues.

The genes are TRBV7-2 and TRBJ1-2, with D perhaps matching TRBD1 (6 bases). CDR3 length equals 17 residues. V shed 4 bases and J shed 6 bases, with 24 bases lying between them. CDR1 is SGHTA and CDR2 is FQGNSA in the germline V gene. The CDR3 reads CASSYRQVQHDKNGYTF. Here the CDR3 DNA reads TGTGCCAGCAGCTACAGACAGGTACAACATGACAAGAATGGCTACACCTTC.

The chain joins TRBV6-5 to TRBJ1-2, with TRBD1 matching 12 bases. The CDR3 is 16 residues long. Germline CDR1 and CDR2: MNHEY and SVGAGI. V lost 0 bases, J lost 7 bases, and 6 bases stayed unmatched. The CDR3: CASSYSRGQGAGGYTF. The CDR3 DNA follows: TGTGCCAGCAGTTACTCGAGGGGACAGGGGGCCGGTGGCTACACCTTC.

V and J are TRBV5-1 and TRBJ1-2; D call uncertain. V was shortened by 0 bases and J by 2 bases, with 5 bases between the two germline ends. Germline-derived CDR1 and CDR2 are SGHRS and YFSETQ. The CDR3 totals 13 residues. The CDR3 DNA follows: TGCGCCAGCAGCTTGGACAGCAACTATGGCTACACCTTC. It encodes CASSLDSNYGYTF.

Relative to its sample, this clone is large. The J gene is TRBJ2-7, the V gene TRBV11-2; TRBD1 aligns across 7 bases. With 1 base clipped from V and 3 bases from J, the junction kept 12 bases outside the gene matches. Germline values: CDR1 SGHAT, CDR2 FQNNGV. The CDR3 has 17 amino acids. Written as DNA, the CDR3 is TGTGCCAGCAGCTTAGGGGGAACGACAGGGACGAGCTACGAGCAGTACTTC. Encoded protein: CASSLGGTTGTSYEQYF.

V usage is TRBV29-1 and J usage is TRBJ2-2, with D unresolved. The ends were cut back, 4 bases at V and 3 bases at J, with 9 bases in the middle. The germline V gene has CDR1 SQVTM and CDR2 ANQGSEA. The CDR3 runs 13 residues. The CDR3 DNA reads as TGCAGCGTTGCTTACCAGTACACCGGGGAGCTGTTTTTT. This translates into CSVAYQYTGELFF.

The chain has TRBV6-1 and TRBJ2-7, with D perhaps TRBD1 (6 bases). V lost 3 bases and J 0 bases, leaving 9 bases between the germline ends. Germline CDR1 is MNHNS and CDR2 is SASEGT. The CDR3 length is 14 residues. The CDR3 DNA follows: TGTGCCAGCAGTGACCGACAGGCCTCCTACGAGCAGTACGTC. This codes for CASSDRQASYEQYV.

V usage is TRBV28 and J usage is TRBJ2-7, with 8 bases aligning to TRBD1. The CDR3 runs 13 residues. Germline loops: CDR1 MDHEN, CDR2 SYDVKM. V shed 5 bases, J shed 6 bases, and the junction held 6 bases outside the gene matches. The CDR3 loop reads CASSPGGPPEQYV. Here the CDR3 DNA reads TGTGCCAGCAGTCCAGGGGGCCCGCCCGAGCAGTACGTC.

This chain's CDR3 is CASSLSGRSGGYTF. In nucleotides, the CDR3 is TGTGCCAGCAGTTTATCGGGCAGGTCCGGTGGCTACACCTTC. J is TRBJ1-2 and V is TRBV27, with D hard to call. This CDR3 is 14 amino acids long. Germline CDR1 MNHEY, CDR2 SMNVEV (reference sequence). V was pared by 0 bases and J by 7 bases, with 12 bases between.

This chain connects TRBV6-5 to TRBJ1-6; the D is unclear. Germline loops: CDR1 MNHEY, CDR2 SVGAGI. The length of the CDR3 is 13 residues. Trimming shortened V by 6 bases and J by 6 bases, and 9 bases separated the two germline ends. The CDR3 protein is CASSRVLNSPLHF. The CDR3 DNA sequence: TGTGCCAGCAGCCGGGTACTTAATTCACCCCTCCACTTT.

This chain connects TRBV4-1 to TRBJ1-6; D gene uncertain. The CDR3 length is 15 residues. Per the germline V gene, CDR1 is MGHRA and CDR2 is YSYEKL. V was clipped by 1 base and J by 4 bases, with 8 bases between them. CDR3 protein: CASSQGVGYNSPLHF. The DNA for the CDR3 is TGCGCCAGCAGCCAAGGGGTTGGTTATAATTCACCCCTCCACTTT.

The gene calls are TRBV18 and TRBJ2-1, with 11 bases fitting TRBD1. J gave up 0 bases and V 5 bases, and 6 bases lay outside the gene matches. From germline, CDR1 is KGHSH and CDR2 LQKENI. This CDR3 has 17 residues. CDR3: CASSGQGAENSYNEQFF. CDR3 in DNA: TGTGCCAGCTCAGGACAGGGGGCCGAAAACTCCTACAATGAGCAGTTCTTC.